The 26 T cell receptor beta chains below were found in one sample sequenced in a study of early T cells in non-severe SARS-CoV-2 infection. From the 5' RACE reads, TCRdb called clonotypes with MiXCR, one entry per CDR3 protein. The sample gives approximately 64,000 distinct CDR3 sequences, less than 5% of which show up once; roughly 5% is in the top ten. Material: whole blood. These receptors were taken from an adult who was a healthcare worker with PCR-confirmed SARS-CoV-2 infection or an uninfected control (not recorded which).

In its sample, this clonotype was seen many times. Written as DNA, the CDR3 is TGTGCCATCAGTGAGCTGGGACAGGGGCAGTTCTTC. It encodes CAISELGQGQFF. This rearrangement joins TRBV10-3 to TRBJ2-1; 9 bases align to TRBD1. Germline lookup yields CDR1 ENHRY and CDR2 SYGVKD. The CDR3 is 12 amino acids. Trimming took 2 bases from V and 12 from J; bases not matched to a gene: 2.

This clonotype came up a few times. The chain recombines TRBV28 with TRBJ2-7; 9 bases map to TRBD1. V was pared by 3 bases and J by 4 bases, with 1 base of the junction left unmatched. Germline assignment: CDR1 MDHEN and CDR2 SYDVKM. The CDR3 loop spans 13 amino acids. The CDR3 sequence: CASSFGTGYEQYF. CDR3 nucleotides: TGTGCCAGCAGTTTTGGGACAGGGTACGAGCAGTACTTC.

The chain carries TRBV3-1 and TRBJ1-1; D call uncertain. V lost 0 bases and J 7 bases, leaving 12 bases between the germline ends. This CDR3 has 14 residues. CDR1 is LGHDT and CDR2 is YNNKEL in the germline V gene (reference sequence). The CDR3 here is CASSQDRLRGEAFF. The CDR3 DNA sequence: TGTGCCAGCAGCCAAGATCGTTTACGGGGTGAAGCTTTCTTT.

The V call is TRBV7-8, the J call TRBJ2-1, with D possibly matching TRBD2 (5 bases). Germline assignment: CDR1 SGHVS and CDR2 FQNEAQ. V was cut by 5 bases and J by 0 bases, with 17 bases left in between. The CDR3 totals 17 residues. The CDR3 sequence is CASSPRTGVSSYNEQFF. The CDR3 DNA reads TGTGCCAGCAGCCCCCGGACTGGAGTTAGCTCCTACAATGAGCAGTTCTTC.

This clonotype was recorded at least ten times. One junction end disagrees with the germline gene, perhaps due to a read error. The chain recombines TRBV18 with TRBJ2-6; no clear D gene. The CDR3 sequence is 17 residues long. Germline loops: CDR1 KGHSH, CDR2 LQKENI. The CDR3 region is CASSPDAVTSRANVLTF. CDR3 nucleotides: TGTGCCAGCTCACCCGACGCAGTGACCTCTCGGGCCAACGTCCTGACTTTC.

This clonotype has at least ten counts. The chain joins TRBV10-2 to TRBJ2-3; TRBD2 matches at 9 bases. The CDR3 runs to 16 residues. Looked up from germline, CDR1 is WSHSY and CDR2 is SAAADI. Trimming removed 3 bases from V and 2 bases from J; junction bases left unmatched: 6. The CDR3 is CASSDGLAIFTDTQYF. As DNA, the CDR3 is TGCGCCAGCAGTGATGGACTAGCGATTTTCACAGATACGCAGTATTTT.

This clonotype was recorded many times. CDR3 sequence reads: CASSQWDSTGELFF. For the CDR3, the DNA is TGTGCCAGCAGTCAATGGGACAGCACCGGGGAGCTGTTTTTT. J is TRBJ2-2 and V is TRBV27; 7 bases match TRBD1. Unmatched junction bases numbered 4, after V lost 5 bases and J lost 4 bases. Germline lookup yields CDR1 MNHEY and CDR2 SMNVEV (reference sequence). The CDR3 covers 14 residues.

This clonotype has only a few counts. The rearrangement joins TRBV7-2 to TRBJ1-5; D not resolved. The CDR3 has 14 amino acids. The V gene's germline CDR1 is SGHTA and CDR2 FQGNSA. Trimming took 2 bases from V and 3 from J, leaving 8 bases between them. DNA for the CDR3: TGTGCCAGCAGCTTAACCCTACACAATCAGCCCCAGCATTTT. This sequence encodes CASSLTLHNQPQHF.

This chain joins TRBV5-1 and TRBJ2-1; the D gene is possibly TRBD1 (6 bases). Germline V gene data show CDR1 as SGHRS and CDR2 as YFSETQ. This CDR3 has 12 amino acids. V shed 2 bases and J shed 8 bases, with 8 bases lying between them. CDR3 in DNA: TGCGCCAGCAGCTTACAGGGCCATGAGCAGTTCTTC. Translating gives CASSLQGHEQFF.

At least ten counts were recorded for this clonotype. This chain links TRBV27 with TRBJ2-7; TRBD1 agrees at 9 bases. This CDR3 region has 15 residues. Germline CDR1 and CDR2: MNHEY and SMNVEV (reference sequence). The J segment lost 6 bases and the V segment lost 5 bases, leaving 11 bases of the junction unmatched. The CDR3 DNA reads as TGTGCCAGCAGTCCCCGTCCCGGGACAGGGACCGAGCAGTACTTC. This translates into CASSPRPGTGTEQYF.

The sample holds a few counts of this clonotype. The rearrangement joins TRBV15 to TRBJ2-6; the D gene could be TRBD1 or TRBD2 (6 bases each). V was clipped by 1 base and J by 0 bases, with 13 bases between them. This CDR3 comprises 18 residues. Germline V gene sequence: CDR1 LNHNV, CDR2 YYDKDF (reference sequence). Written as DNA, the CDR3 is TGTGCCACCAGCAGAGCGATAGGGGGGAGCTCTGGGGCCAACGTCCTGACTTTC. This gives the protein CATSRAIGGSSGANVLTF.

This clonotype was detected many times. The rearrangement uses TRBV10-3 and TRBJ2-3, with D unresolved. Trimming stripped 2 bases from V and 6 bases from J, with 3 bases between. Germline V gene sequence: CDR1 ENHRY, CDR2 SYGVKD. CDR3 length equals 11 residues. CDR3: CAISEADTQYF. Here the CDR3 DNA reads TGTGCCATCAGTGAGGCGGATACGCAGTATTTT.

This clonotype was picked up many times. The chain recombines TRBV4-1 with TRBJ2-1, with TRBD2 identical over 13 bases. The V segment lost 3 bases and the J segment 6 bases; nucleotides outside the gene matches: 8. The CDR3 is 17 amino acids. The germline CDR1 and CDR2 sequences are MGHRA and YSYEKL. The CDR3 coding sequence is TGCGCCAGCAGCCAGGGAAGACTAGCGGGGGGCTCCAATGAGCAGTTCTTC. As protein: CASSQGRLAGGSNEQFF.

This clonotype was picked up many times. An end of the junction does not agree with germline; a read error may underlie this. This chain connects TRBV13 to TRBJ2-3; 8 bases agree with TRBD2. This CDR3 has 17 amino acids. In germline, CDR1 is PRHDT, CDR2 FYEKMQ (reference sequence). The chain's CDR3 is CASSFLQRESSTDTQYF. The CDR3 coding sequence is TGTGCCAGCAGCTTTCTGCAGCGGGAGAGTAGCACAGATACGCAGTACTTT. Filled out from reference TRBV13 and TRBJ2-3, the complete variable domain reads AAGVIQSPRHLIKEKRETATLKCYPIPRHDTVYWYQQGPGQDPQFLISFYEKMQSDKGSIPDRFSAQQFSDYHSELNMSSLELGDSALYFCASSFLQRESSTDTQYFGPGTRLTVL.

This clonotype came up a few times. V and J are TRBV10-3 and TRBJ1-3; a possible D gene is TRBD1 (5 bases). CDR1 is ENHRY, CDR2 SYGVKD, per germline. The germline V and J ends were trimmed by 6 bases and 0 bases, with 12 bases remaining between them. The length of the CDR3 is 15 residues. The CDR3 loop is CAISGDSLSGNTIYF. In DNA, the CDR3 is TGTGCCATCAGCGGAGACAGTCTCTCTGGAAACACCATATATTTT.

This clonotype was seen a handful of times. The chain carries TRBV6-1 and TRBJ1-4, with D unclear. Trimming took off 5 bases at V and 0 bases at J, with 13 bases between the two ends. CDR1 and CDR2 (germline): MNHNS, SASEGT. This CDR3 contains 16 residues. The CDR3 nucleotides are TGTGCCAGCAGTCTGCTCAATCATGCAACTAATGAAAAACTGTTTTTT. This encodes CASSLLNHATNEKLFF.

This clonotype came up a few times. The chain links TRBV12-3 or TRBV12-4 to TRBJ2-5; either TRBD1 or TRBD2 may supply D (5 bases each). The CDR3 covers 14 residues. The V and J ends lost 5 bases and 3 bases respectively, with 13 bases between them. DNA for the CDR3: TGTGCCAGCAGTGCACCGGGACCCAAAGAGACCCAGTACTTC. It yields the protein CASSAPGPKETQYF.

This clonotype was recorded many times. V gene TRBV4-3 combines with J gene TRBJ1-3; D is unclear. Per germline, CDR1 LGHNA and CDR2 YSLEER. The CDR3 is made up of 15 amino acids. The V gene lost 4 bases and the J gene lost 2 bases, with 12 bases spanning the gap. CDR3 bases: TGCGCCAGCAGCCTCCTGAACGGGCCTGGAAACACCATATATTTT. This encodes CASSLLNGPGNTIYF.

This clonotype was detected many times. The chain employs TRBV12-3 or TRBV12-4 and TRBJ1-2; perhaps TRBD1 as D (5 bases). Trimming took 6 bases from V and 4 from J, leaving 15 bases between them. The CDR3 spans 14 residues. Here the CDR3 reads CASSPELGLYGYTF. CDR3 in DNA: TGTGCCAGCAGCCCAGAGCTGGGACTCTATGGCTACACCTTC.

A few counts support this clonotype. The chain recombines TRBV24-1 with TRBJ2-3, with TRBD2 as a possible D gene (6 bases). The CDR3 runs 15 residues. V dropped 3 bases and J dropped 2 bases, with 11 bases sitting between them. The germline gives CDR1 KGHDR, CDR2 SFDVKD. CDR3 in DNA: TGTGCCACCAGTGATGCCGGGACTCACACAGATACGCAGTATTTT. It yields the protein CATSDAGTHTDTQYF.

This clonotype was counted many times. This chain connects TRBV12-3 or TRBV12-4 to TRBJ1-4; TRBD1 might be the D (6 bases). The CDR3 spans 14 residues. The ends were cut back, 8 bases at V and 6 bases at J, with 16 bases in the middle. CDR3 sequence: CASGPGGADEKLFF. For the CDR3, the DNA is TGTGCCAGCGGGCCGGGGGGCGCGGATGAAAAACTGTTTTTT.

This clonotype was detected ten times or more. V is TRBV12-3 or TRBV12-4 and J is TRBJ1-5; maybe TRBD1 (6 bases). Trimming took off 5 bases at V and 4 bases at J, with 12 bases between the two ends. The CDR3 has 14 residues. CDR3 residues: CASSLHRDNQPQHF. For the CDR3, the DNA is TGTGCCAGCAGTCTTCACAGGGATAATCAGCCCCAGCATTTT.

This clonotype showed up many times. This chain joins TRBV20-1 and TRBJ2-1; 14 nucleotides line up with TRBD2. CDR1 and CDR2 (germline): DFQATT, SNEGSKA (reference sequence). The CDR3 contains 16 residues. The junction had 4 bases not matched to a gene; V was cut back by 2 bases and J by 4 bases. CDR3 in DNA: TGCAGTGCTAGACCGACTAGCGGGGGGGTTTACAATGAGCAGTTCTTC. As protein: CSARPTSGGVYNEQFF.

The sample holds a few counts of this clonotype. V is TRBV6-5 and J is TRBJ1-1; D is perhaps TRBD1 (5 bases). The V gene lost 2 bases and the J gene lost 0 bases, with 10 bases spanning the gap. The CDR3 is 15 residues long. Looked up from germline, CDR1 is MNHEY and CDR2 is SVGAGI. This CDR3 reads CASSYRGPMNTEAFF. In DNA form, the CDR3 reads TGTGCCAGCAGTTACAGGGGTCCCATGAACACTGAAGCTTTCTTT.

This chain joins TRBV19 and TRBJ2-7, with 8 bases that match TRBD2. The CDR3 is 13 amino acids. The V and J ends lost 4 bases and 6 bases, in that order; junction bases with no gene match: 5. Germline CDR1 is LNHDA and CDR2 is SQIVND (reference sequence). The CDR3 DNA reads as TGTGCCAGTAGTAGCGGGAGGCGGTTCGAGCAGTACTTC. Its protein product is CASSSGRRFEQYF.

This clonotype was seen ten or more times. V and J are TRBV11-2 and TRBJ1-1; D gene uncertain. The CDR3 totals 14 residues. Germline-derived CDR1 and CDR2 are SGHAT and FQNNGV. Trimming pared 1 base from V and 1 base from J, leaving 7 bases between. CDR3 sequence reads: CASSLGLGNTEAFF. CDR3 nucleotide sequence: TGTGCCAGCAGCTTAGGGTTAGGGAACACTGAAGCTTTCTTT.